These 11 T cell receptor beta chains share one sample of origin, sequenced in a study of T cell responses to AZD1222 COVID-19 vaccine. TCRdb's copy holds only in-frame clones and misses some; the assay was immunoSEQ multiplex PCR. Of 65,000 to 95,000 clones listed, approximately 85% are singletons. Sequencing used peripheral blood, obtained on day 0 of AZD1222 vaccination. The receptors stem from an adult in good health.

This chain joins TRBV7-2 and TRBJ1-3; D gene uncertain. The CDR3 sequence is 13 residues long. V lost 1 base and J 4 bases, leaving 5 bases between the germline ends. CDR1 and CDR2 (germline): SGHTA, FQGNSA. The CDR3 coding sequence is TGTGCCAGCAGCTTAGAGAACGGAAACACCATATATTTT. This encodes CASSLENGNTIYF. Full variable domain (missing parts from reference TRBV7-2 and TRBJ1-3): GAGVSQSPSNKVTEKGKDVELRCDPISGHTALYWYRQSLGQGLEFLIYFQGNSAPDKSGLPSDRFSAERTGGSVSTLTIQRTQQEDSAVYLCASSLENGNTIYFGEGSWLTVV.

The chain has TRBV7-6 and TRBJ2-5, with TRBD2 identical over 8 bases. V gave up 5 bases and J gave up 0 bases; unmatched junction bases: 5. This CDR3 has 15 residues. CDR1 is SGHVS, CDR2 FNYEAQ, per germline. The CDR3 reads CASSRRGGYQETQYF. DNA of the CDR3: TGTGCCAGCAGCCGTCGCGGGGGGTACCAAGAGACCCAGTACTTC. The variable domain in full, completed from reference TRBV7-6 and TRBJ2-5, reads GAGVSQSPRYKVTKRGQDVALRCDPISGHVSLYWYRQALGQGPEFLTYFNYEAQQDKSGLPNDRFSAERPEGSISTLTIQRTEQRDSAMYRCASSRRGGYQETQYFGPGTRLLVL.

The chain combines TRBV4-1 with TRBJ1-4; 9 positions agree with TRBD1. Trimming cost V 2 bases and J 8 bases; bases outside gene matches: 3. The germline V gene has CDR1 MGHRA and CDR2 YSYEKL. The CDR3 length is 14 residues. The chain's CDR3 is CASSQRTGEEKLFF. The CDR3 region has the DNA TGCGCCAGCAGCCAAAGGACAGGGGAAGAAAAACTGTTTTTT.

The J gene is TRBJ1-1, the V gene TRBV6-5, with D perhaps TRBD1 (6 bases). The CDR3 runs to 12 residues. Germline values: CDR1 MNHEY, CDR2 SVGAGI. The V and J ends lost 4 bases and 7 bases respectively, with 10 bases between them. DNA for the CDR3: TGTGCCAGCAGTTCCGGGACACTTGAAGCTTTCTTT. This translates into CASSSGTLEAFF.

This clone was recorded a few times. V usage is TRBV4-1 and J usage is TRBJ1-1; a possible D gene is TRBD1 (6 bases). Per the germline V gene, CDR1 is MGHRA and CDR2 is YSYEKL. V was shortened by 1 base and J by 4 bases, with 7 bases between the two germline ends. The CDR3 covers 13 residues. CDR3 residues: CASSQVGATEAFF. The CDR3 nucleotides are TGCGCCAGCAGCCAAGTGGGGGCCACTGAAGCTTTCTTT.

The CDR3 loop reads CASSTGTGRSYEQYF. The CDR3 DNA is TGTGCCAGCTCAACAGGGACAGGGCGATCCTACGAGCAGTACTTC. This chain uses TRBV18 with TRBJ2-7; 9 bases agree with TRBD1. V lost 5 bases to trimming and J lost 1 base; unmatched junction nucleotides: 6. Germline CDR1 reads KGHSH; CDR2 reads LQKENI. This CDR3 has 15 residues.

The chain combines TRBV5-5 with TRBJ1-4, with D tentatively TRBD1 (5 bases). Trimming cost V 5 bases and J 0 bases, with 8 bases left between them. The CDR3 spans 14 residues. Germline CDR1 SGHKS, CDR2 YYEKEE (reference sequence). The CDR3 region has the DNA TGTGCCAGCAGAAGGGGCGCAACTAATGAAAAACTGTTTTTT. This codes for CASRRGATNEKLFF.

This chain connects TRBV4-3 to TRBJ1-2; perhaps TRBD1 as D (6 bases). The CDR3 loop spans 16 amino acids. V was cut by 0 bases and J by 1 base, with 12 bases left in between. CDR1 and CDR2 from the germline V gene are LGHNA and YSLEER. The chain's CDR3 is CASSQDKAGDNYGYTF. Written as DNA, the CDR3 is TGCGCCAGCAGCCAAGATAAGGCAGGGGATAACTATGGCTACACCTTC.

The sample holds one count of this clone. The CDR3 region is CASSFARDTEAFF. The CDR3 DNA sequence: TGTGCCAGCAGCTTCGCGAGGGACACTGAAGCTTTCTTT. This chain uses TRBV9 with TRBJ1-1; D gene ambiguous. Germline CDR1 reads SGDLS; CDR2 reads YYNGEE. This CDR3 is 13 amino acids long. V was shortened by 4 bases and J by 3 bases, with 10 bases between the two germline ends.

The chain couples TRBV7-2 to TRBJ1-1, with no clear D. The germline V gene has CDR1 SGHTA and CDR2 FQGNSA. The CDR3 length is 13 residues. Deletions cut 2 bases from V and 1 base from J, with 5 bases between. CDR3 sequence (DNA): TGTGCCAGCAGCTTAAGGTGGAACACTGAAGCTTTCTTT. This translates into CASSLRWNTEAFF.

Only a few counts were recorded for this clone. V and J are TRBV6-1 and TRBJ1-5, with D hard to call. Per germline, CDR1 MNHNS and CDR2 SASEGT. Trimming removed 0 bases at V and 5 bases at J, with 20 bases between. CDR3 length: 18 residues. CDR3 DNA sequence: TGTGCCAGCAGTGAAGCTTCCCCACCTGGAGGAACTCATCAGCCCCAGCATTTT. Its translation is CASSEASPPGGTHQPQHF.